This T cell receptor (beta chain) was identified in a study of blood T cell repertoires in COVID-19. About the study: Whether acute or convalescent, the COVID-19 samples came from the United States, Italy and Spain. PBMCs, B-cell-depleted T cells, or T cells were the source of the cDNA or gDNA that made up the material.

The CDR3 spans 13 residues. Trimming took off 10 bases at V and 0 bases at J, with 12 bases between the two ends. Germline values: CDR1 MNHEY, CDR2 SMNVEV (reference sequence). Per the original methods: It was from reference gene primer amplification that nucleated cell counts were estimated. Generated by immunoSEQ multiplex PCR, the TCRdb table keeps only in-frame clones and is missing some. That table furnishes V, J and clone size, whereas the DNA furnished D and trimming. The table records 250,000 to 350,000 clones, about nine tenths of them present only once. This rearrangement joins TRBV27 to TRBJ1-1; D may be TRBD1 (6 bases). The TCR sequence derives from a woman aged 30 to 39 with active or convalescent COVID-19. What was sequenced was peripheral blood. This chain's CDR3 is CATRDTLNTEAFF. In DNA form, the CDR3 reads TGTGCCACCCGGGACACATTGAACACTGAAGCTTTCTTT.